This T cell receptor beta chain was profiled in a study of tumor-infiltrating lymphocytes in primary liver carcinoma. The CDR3 extends over 17 amino acids. Germline V gene data show CDR1 as MNHEY and CDR2 as SVGAGI. With V trimmed by 4 bases and J by 5 bases, 11 bases remained unmatched. Co-extraction yielded RNA and DNA from approximately 20-30 mg of unsorted bulk tissue. TCR beta cDNA was prepared out of roughly 520 ng total RNA by means of a constant-region primer. Three nested multiplex PCR rounds, a slightly modified ARM-PCR, produced the libraries for TCR beta. Researchers ran the first two PCR rounds for approximately 9 cycles each with TRBV1-TRBV30 forward primers and a C-beta reverse primer. TCRdb fed the multiplex PCR reads into MiXCR, producing one record per CDR3 protein. The table lists 45,000 to 55,000 distinct CDR3 sequences, over 65% of them singletons, with under 30% in the top ten.

The chain is built from TRBV6-5 and TRBJ2-6, with TRBD1 matching 7 bases. The clonotype was recovered from a man aged 35 to 55 with primary liver carcinoma and hepatitis B virus infection. Sequenced sample: liver tumor tissue from sampling region 2. Indicated subset: tumor region T2, inferior pole. In nucleotides, the CDR3 is TGTGCCAGCAGTTCACTAACCAAGGGGGCTCGGGCCAACGTCCTGACTTTC. Translated, it gives CASSSLTKGARANVLTF.